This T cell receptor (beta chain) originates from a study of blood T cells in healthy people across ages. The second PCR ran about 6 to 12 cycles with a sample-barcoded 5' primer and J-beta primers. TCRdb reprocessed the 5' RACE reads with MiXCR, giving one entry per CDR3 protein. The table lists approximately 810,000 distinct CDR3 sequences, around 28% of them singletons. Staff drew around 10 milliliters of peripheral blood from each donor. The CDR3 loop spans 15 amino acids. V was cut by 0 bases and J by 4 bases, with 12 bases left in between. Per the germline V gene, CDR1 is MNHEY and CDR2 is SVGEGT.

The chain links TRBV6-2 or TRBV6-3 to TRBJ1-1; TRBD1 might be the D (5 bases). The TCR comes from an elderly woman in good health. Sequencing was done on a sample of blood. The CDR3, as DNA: TGTGCCAGCAGTTACTCCGCAGGGATGGGCACTGAAGCTTTCTTT. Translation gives CASSYSAGMGTEAFF.